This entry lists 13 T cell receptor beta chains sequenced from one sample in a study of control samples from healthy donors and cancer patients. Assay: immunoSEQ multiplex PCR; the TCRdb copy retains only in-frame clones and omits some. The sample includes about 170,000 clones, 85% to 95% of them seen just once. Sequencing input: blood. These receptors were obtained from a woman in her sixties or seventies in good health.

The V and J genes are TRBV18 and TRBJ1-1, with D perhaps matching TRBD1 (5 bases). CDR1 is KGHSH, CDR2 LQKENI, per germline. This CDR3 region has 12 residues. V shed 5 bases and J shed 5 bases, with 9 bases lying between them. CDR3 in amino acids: CASSTTDTEAFF. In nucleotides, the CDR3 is TGTGCCAGCTCAACGACAGATACTGAAGCTTTCTTT.

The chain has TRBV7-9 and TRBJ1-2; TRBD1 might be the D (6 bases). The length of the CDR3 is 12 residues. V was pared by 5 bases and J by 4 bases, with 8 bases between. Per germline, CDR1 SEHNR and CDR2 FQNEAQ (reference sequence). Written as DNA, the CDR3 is TGTGCCAGCAGCCCACAGGGCTATGGCTACACCTTC. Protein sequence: CASSPQGYGYTF.

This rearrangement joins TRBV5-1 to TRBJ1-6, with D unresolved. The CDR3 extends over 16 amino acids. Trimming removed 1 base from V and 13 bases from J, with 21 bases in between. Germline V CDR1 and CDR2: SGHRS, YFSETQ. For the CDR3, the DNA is TGCGCCAGCAGCTTGCAATCCGGAGGAGATTCCGCGCCCCTCCACTTT. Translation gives CASSLQSGGDSAPLHF.

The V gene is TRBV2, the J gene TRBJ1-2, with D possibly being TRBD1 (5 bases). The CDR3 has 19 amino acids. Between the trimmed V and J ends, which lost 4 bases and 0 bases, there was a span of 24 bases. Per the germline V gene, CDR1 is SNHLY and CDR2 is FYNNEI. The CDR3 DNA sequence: TGTGCCAGCAGTGGCAGGGTTCAGGTGGGAGGGGCCGCTAACTATGGCTACACCTTC. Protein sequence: CASSGRVQVGGAANYGYTF. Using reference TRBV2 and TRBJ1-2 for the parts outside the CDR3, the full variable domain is EPEVTQTPSHQVTQMGQEVILRCVPISNHLYFYWYRQILGQKVEFLVSFYNNEISEKSEIFDDQFSVERPDGSNFTLKIRSTKLEDSAMYFCASSGRVQVGGAANYGYTFGSGTRLTVV.

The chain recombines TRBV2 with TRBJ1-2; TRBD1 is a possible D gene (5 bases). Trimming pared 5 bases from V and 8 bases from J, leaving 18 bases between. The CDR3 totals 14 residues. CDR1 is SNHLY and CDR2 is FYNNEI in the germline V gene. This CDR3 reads CASSSPDSVGGYTF. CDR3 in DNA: TGTGCCAGCAGTTCCCCAGACAGTGTAGGGGGCTACACCTTC.

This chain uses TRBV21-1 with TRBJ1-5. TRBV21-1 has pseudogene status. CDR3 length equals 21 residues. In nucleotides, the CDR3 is TGTGCCAGCAGCAAAGGGAAAATTAGGACTACAGGGATTGGGAGCAATCAGCCCCAGCATTTT. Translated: CASSKGKIRTTGIGSNQPQHF.

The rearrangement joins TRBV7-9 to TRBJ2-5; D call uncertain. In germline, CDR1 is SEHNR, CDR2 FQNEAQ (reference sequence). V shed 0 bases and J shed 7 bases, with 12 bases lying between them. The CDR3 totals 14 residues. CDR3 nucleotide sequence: TGTGCCAGCAGCTTAGCGGGTCTGAGAGCGACCCAGTACTTC. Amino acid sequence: CASSLAGLRATQYF.

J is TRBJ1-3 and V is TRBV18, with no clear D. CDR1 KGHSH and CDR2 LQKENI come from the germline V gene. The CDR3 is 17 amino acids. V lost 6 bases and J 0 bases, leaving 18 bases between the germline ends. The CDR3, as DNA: TGTGCCAGCTCGCCCGAGGGCGCTCGGAACTCTGGAAACACCATATATTTT. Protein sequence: CASSPEGARNSGNTIYF.

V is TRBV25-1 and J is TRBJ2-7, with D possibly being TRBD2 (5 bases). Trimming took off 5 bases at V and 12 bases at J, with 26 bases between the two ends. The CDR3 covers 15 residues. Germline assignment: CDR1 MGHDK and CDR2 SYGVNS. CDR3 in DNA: TGTGCCAGCAGTTCCCGGCAGGCTGTACGGGAAGATCGGTACTTC. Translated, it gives CASSSRQAVREDRYF.

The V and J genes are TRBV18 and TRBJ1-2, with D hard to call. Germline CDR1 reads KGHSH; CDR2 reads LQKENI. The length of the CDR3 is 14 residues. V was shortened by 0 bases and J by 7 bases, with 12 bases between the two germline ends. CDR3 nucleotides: TGTGCCAGCTCACCACCGGTCCTCGCGGGTGGCTACACCTTC. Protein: CASSPPVLAGGYTF.

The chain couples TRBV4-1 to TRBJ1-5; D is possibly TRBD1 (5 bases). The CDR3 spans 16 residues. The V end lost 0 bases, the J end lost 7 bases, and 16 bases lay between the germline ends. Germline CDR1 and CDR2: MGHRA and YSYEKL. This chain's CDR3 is CASSQEAPRGRQPQHF. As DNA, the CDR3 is TGCGCCAGCAGCCAAGAGGCGCCTAGGGGAAGGCAGCCCCAGCATTTT.

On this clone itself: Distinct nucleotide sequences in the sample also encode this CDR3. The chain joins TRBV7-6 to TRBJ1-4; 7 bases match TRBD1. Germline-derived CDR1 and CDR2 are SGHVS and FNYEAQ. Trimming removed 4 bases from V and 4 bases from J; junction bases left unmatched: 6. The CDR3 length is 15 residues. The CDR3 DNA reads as TGTGCCAGCAGCTCTCAGGGACAGAATAATGAAAAACTGTTTTTT. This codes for CASSSQGQNNEKLFF.

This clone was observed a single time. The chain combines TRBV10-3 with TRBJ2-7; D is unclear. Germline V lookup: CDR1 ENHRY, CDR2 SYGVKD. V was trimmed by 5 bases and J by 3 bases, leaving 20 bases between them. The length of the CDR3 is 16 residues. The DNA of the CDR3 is TGTGCCATCAGTACCGACGGCGGATACCCATACTACGAGCAGTACTTC. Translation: CAISTDGGYPYYEQYF.